Only a few counts were recorded for the clone carrying this T cell receptor (beta chain). This entry is derived from a study of OX40 agonist ivuxolimab in advanced cancers. Study-wide background: Among those enrolled, mean age was roughly 62 years (range about 23 to 90) and about 79% were male.

Profiling relied on immunoSEQ multiplex PCR, and the TCRdb table lists in-frame clones only, not all of them. The sample carries 40,000 to 60,000 clones, around four fifths recorded once. CDR3 size: 14 residues. Germline CDR1 and CDR2: MNHEY and SVGAGI. V dropped 6 bases and J dropped 17 bases, with 23 bases sitting between them. The sequenced sample was CD4+ or CD8+ T cells sorted from blood, obtained in a trial of the OX40 agonist ivuxolimab. The V call is TRBV6-5, the J call TRBJ1-6; D is unresolved. The clonotype was recovered from an adult with an advanced solid tumor such as melanoma, head and neck, liver or kidney cancer. The CDR3 spells CASSSTLTSARFHF. CDR3 nucleotides: TGTGCCAGCAGCTCCACCCTGACCTCGGCTCGTTTCCACTTT.